The rows below give T cell receptor beta chains drawn from one sample of a study of identical twins. TCRdb called the 5' RACE reads again in MiXCR, with one record for every CDR3 protein. Counted here are approximately 300,000 distinct CDR3 sequences, roughly 9.8% occurring once; the ten biggest clones make up 6% to 8.5%. These data were likewise used in another study, on yellow fever vaccine responses in identical twins.

Sequencing used CD8+ T cells sorted from blood. These receptors all come from a woman younger than 30 in good health. Each CDR3 is given with its conserved first and last residue. Each record gives: V gene, D gene, J gene, clone size, CDR3 protein, CDR3 DNA. D genes are given only for firm matches. For some rows the clone size is stated as once, few or many, or as a class when expanded; others skip it.

>TRBV11-2|TRBD1|TRBJ2-5|-
CASSKTGVGETQYF
TGTGCCAGCAGCAAGACAGGGGTGGGAGAGACCCAGTACTTC
>TRBV28|TRBD1|TRBJ2-7|few
CASSTPGTGGAYEQYF
TGTGCCAGCAGTACCCCCGGGACAGGGGGGGCCTACGAGCAGTACTTC
>TRBV7-8|TRBD1|TRBJ2-1|-
CASSLAGGGSYNEQFF
TGTGCCAGCAGCCTAGCAGGGGGTGGGAGCTACAATGAGCAGTTCTTC
>TRBV27|-|TRBJ1-2|many
CASSFYDGYGYTF
TGTGCCAGCAGTTTTTATGACGGCTATGGCTACACCTTC
>TRBV7-2|-|TRBJ2-1|many
CASNKARSPNEQFF
TGTGCCAGCAATAAAGCCCGGTCACCCAATGAGCAGTTCTTC
>TRBV19|TRBD2|TRBJ2-5|few
CASSMRGLDGETQYF
TGTGCCAGTAGTATGAGGGGACTAGACGGAGAGACCCAGTACTTC
>TRBV9|-|TRBJ2-3|many
CASSVVGGTDTQYF
TGTGCCAGCAGTGTGGTTGGAGGGACAGATACGCAGTATTTT
>TRBV3-1|-|TRBJ2-7|-
CASSPDAEGGSVHEQYF
TGTGCCAGCAGCCCAGACGCCGAAGGGGGGAGCGTCCACGAGCAGTACTTC
>TRBV14|-|TRBJ2-3|many
CASAIGGSADTQYF
TGTGCCAGCGCAATCGGAGGGAGTGCAGATACGCAGTATTTT
>TRBV4-2|TRBD2|TRBJ2-7|-
CASSPLGRGVSYEQYF
TGTGCCAGCAGCCCACTAGGGCGGGGGGTCTCCTACGAGCAGTACTTC
>TRBV11-3|-|TRBJ2-1|few
CASSLVENNEQFF
TGTGCCAGCAGCTTAGTAGAAAACAATGAGCAGTTCTTC
>TRBV10-3|-|TRBJ2-1|many
CAISESVATYNEQFF
TGTGCCATCAGTGAGTCAGTAGCCACCTACAATGAGCAGTTCTTC
>TRBV27|TRBD2|TRBJ2-1|many
CASSPRAGEVNEQFF
TGTGCCAGCAGTCCGCGGGCGGGGGAGGTCAATGAGCAGTTCTTC
>TRBV7-2|TRBD1|TRBJ2-5|few
CASSSLQGVGETQYF
TGTGCCAGCAGCTCGCTACAGGGGGTAGGAGAGACCCAGTACTTC
>TRBV4-2|-|TRBJ2-3|few
CASSQEGYTGDTQYF
TGTGCCAGCAGCCAAGAAGGGTATACCGGTGATACGCAGTATTTT
>TRBV14|TRBD2|TRBJ2-2|-
CASSQDGASGRAGELFF
TGTGCCAGCAGCCAAGATGGAGCTAGCGGGAGGGCCGGGGAGCTGTTTTTT
>TRBV20-1|TRBD2|TRBJ2-5|many
CSASGLAGIQETQYF
TGCAGTGCTAGTGGACTAGCGGGAATCCAAGAGACCCAGTACTTC
>TRBV7-6|TRBD2|TRBJ2-1|-
CASTSAGDEQFF
TGTGCCAGCACTTCCGCGGGGGATGAGCAGTTCTTC
>TRBV20-1|TRBD2|TRBJ2-3|-
CSARVAGPPDTQYF
TGCAGTGCTAGAGTAGCGGGCCCGCCAGATACGCAGTATTTT
>TRBV4-3|TRBD2|TRBJ2-1|-
CASSQDRTSTEQFF
TGCGCCAGCAGCCAAGATCGGACTAGCACTGAGCAGTTCTTC
>TRBV7-9|-|TRBJ1-1|few
CASSSGTANTEAFF
TGTGCCAGCAGCTCCGGGACGGCGAACACTGAAGCTTTCTTT
>TRBV5-8|-|TRBJ2-3|-
CASSFGAAGSDTQYF
TGTGCCAGCAGCTTCGGGGCAGCTGGCTCAGATACGCAGTATTTT
>TRBV2|TRBD1|TRBJ2-7|-
CASRAGTGGANSYEQYF
TGTGCCAGCAGAGCCGGGACAGGGGGCGCGAATTCCTACGAGCAGTACTTC
>TRBV7-9|-|TRBJ2-7|-
CASSFMSRPYEQYF
TGTGCCAGCAGCTTCATGTCGCGGCCCTACGAGCAGTACTTC
>TRBV7-9|TRBD1|TRBJ2-3|-
CASMTRDRGIDTQYF
TGTGCCAGCATGACTCGGGACAGGGGGATAGATACGCAGTATTTT
>TRBV4-2|TRBD1|TRBJ2-7|many
CASSQVGGHEQYF
TGTGCCAGCAGCCAAGTAGGGGGCCACGAGCAGTACTTC
>TRBV2|-|TRBJ1-1|many
CASSGSDAEAFF
TGTGCCAGCAGTGGTAGTGACGCTGAAGCTTTCTTT